The present T cell receptor (beta chain) was sequenced within a study of blood T cell repertoires in COVID-19. As for the study in general: Material from acute and convalescent COVID-19 was sourced from the United States, Italy and Spain. T cells, B-cell-depleted T cells, or PBMCs provided the cDNA or gDNA that served as material.

Methods used by the authors: How many nucleated cells were present was estimated from reference gene primer amplification. Libraries were prepared by immunoSEQ multiplex PCR; TCRdb keeps only in-frame clonotypes and omits some of them. The DNA gave D and trimming, while V, J and clone size come from that table. The table lists over 250,000 clones, roughly 80% of them singletons. Enrollment of patients from Seattle took place during active infection, with longitudinal follow-up. This CDR3 spans 17 amino acids. The trim removed 8 bases at V and 6 bases at J, leaving 19 bases unmatched. Germline CDR1 and CDR2: KGHSH and LQKENI.

The sequencing sample was made of peripheral blood. V and J are TRBV18 and TRBJ1-2, with 9 bases matching TRBD1. This TCR derives from a human donor with COVID-19, enrolled during active disease. The donor label of this sample is uncertain. CDR3 residues: CASVLPGTGSGGHGYTF. CDR3 DNA: TGTGCCAGCGTCTTACCCGGGACAGGGTCCGGCGGCCATGGCTACACCTTC.